This TCR beta chain is from a study of cytomegalovirus exposure and HLA in healthy donors. Overall study results and limits: Confirmation was obtained in vitro that three CMV-associated chains are specific for CMV antigens.

PCR used 60 Vbeta primers and 13 Jbeta primers. The repertoire was sequenced with immunoSEQ multiplex PCR; TCRdb's copy has only in-frame clones and lacks some. In the table there are some 84,000 clones, roughly 73% of which are singletons. As regards this clone: Its antigen is still unknown.

This CDR3 has 13 amino acids. Between the trimmed V and J ends, which lost 1 base and 3 bases, there was a span of 6 bases. Per the germline V gene, CDR1 is SGHTA and CDR2 is FQGNSA. The TCR sequence derives from a boy between 5 and 17 years old in good health and CMV-seronegative. Sequencing input: PBMCs. The gene calls are TRBV7-2 and TRBJ2-5; D is uncertain. CDR3 nucleotides: TGTGCCAGCAGCTTAGTGTTAAAAGAGACCCAGTACTTC. Amino acids: CASSLVLKETQYF.